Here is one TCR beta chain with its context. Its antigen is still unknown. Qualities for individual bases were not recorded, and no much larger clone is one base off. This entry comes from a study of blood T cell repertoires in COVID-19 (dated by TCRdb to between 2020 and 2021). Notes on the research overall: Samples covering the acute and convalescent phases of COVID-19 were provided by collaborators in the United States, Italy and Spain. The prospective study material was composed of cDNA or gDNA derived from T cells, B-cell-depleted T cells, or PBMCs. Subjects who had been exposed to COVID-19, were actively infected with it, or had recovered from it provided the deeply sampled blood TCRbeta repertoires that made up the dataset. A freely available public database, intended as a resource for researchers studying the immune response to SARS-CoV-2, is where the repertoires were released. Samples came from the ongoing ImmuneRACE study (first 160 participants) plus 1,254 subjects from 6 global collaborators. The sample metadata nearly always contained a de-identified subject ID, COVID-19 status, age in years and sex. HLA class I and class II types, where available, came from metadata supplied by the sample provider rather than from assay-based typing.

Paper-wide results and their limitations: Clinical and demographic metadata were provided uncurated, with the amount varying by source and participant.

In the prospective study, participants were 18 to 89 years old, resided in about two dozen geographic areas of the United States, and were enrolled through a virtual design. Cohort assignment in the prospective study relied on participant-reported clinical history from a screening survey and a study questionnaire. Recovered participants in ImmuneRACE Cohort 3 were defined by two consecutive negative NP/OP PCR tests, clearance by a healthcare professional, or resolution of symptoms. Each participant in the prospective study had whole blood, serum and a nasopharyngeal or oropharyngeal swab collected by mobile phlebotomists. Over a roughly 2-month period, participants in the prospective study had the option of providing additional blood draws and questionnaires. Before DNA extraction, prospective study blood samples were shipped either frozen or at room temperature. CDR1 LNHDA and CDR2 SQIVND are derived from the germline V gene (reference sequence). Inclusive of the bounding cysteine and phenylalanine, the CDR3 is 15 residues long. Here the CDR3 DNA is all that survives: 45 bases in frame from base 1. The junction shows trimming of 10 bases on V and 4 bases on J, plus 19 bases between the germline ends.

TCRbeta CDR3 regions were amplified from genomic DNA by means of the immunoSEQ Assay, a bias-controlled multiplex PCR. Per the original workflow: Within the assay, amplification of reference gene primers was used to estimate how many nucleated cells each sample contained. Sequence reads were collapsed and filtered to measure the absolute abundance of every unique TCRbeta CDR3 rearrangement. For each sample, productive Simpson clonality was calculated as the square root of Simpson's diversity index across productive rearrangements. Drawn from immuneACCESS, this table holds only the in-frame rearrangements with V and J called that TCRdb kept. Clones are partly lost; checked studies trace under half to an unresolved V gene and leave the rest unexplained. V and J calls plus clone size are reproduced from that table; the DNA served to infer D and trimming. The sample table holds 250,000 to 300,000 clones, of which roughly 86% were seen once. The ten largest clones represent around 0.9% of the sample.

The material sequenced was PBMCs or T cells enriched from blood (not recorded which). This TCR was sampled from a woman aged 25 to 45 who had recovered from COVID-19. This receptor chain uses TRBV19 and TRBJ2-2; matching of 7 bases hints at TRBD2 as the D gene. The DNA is TGTGCCACAAAAGGGGGAGGGCCGGTCACCGGGGAGCTGTTTTTT. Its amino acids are CATKGGGPVTGELFF.